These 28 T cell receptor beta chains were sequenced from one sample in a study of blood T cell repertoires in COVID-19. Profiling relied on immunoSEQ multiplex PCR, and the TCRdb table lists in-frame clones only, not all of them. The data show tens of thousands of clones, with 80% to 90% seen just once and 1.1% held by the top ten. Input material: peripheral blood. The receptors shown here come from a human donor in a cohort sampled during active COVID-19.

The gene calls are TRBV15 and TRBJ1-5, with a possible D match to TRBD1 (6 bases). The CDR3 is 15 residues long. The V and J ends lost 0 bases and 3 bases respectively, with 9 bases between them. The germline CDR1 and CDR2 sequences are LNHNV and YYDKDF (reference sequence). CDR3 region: CATSREDSPNQPQHF. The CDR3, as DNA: TGTGCCACCAGCAGAGAGGACAGCCCCAATCAGCCCCAGCATTTT.

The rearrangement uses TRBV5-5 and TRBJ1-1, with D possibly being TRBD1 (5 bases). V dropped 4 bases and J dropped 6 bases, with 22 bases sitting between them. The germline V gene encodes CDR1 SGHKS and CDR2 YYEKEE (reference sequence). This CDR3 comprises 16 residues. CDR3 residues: CASSPAYSMQGPEAFF. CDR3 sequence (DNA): TGTGCCAGCAGCCCGGCCTATTCGATGCAGGGCCCTGAAGCTTTCTTT.

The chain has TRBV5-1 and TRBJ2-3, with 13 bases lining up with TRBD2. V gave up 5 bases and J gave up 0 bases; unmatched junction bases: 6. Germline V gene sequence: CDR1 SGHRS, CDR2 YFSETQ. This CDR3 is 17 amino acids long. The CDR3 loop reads CASSRTSGGTSTDTQYF. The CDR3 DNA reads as TGCGCCAGCAGTCGGACTAGCGGGGGTACTAGCACAGATACGCAGTATTTT.

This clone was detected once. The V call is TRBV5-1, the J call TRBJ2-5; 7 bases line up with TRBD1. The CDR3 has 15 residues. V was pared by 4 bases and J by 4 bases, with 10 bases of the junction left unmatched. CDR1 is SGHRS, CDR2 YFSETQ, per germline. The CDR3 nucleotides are TGCGCCAGCAGCCCGACAGGGACACCCGGAGAGACCCAGTACTTC. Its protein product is CASSPTGTPGETQYF.

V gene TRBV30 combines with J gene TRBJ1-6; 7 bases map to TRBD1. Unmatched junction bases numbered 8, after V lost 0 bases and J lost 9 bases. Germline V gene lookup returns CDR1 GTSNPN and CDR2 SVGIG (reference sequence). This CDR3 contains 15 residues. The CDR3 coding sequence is TGTGCCTGGAGTGTAAAAGGGGGCGTTGGTTCACCCCTCCACTTT. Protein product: CAWSVKGGVGSPLHF.

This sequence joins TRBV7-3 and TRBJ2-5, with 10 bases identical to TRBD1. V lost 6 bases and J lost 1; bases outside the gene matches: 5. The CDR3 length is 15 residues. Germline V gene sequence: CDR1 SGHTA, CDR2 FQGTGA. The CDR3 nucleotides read TGTGCCAGCAGGGGACAGGGGACCTCCCAAGAGACCCAGTACTTC. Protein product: CASRGQGTSQETQYF.

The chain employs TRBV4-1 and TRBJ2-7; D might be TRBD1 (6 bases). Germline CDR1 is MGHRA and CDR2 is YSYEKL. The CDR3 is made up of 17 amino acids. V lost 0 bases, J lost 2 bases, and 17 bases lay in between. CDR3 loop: CASSQEDLGGQAYEQYF. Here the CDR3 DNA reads TGCGCCAGCAGCCAAGAGGATTTAGGGGGACAAGCCTACGAGCAGTACTTC.

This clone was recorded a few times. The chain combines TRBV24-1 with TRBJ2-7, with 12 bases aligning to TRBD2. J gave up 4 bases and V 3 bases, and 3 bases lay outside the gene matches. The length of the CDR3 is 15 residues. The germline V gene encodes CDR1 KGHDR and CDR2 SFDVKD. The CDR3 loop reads CATSDGLAGRYEQYF. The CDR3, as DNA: TGTGCCACCAGTGATGGACTAGCGGGAAGGTACGAGCAGTACTTC.

The CDR3: CASSPGHGTTEAFF. The CDR3 DNA reads as TGTGCCAGCAGCCCGGGACACGGGACAACTGAAGCTTTCTTT. The V gene is TRBV27, the J gene TRBJ1-1, with a weak D call TRBD1 (6 bases). CDR3 length equals 14 residues. CDR1 MNHEY and CDR2 SMNVEV come from the germline V gene (reference sequence). V was shortened by 6 bases and J by 5 bases, with 16 bases between the two germline ends.

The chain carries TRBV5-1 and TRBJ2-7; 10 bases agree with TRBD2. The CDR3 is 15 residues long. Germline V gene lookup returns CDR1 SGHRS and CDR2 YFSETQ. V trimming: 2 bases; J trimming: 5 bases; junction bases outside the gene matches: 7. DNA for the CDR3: TGCGCCAGCAGCTTCGGACTAGCGGAAAACAACGAGCAGTACTTC. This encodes CASSFGLAENNEQYF.

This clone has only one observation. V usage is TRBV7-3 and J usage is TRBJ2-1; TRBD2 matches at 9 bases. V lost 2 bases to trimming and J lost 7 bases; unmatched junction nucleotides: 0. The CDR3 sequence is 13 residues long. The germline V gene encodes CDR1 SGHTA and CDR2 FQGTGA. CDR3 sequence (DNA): TGTGCCAGCAGCTTAGGACTAGCGAATGAGCAGTTCTTC. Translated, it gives CASSLGLANEQFF.

CDR3 sequence: CASRNSGRRDEQYF. CDR3 nucleotides: TGTGCCAGCAGAAACAGCGGGAGGAGAGACGAGCAGTACTTC. The chain uses TRBV28 and TRBJ2-7; 9 nucleotides line up with TRBD2. Trimming cost V 6 bases and J 5 bases; bases outside gene matches: 8. Germline V gene sequence: CDR1 MDHEN, CDR2 SYDVKM. The CDR3 sequence is 14 residues long.

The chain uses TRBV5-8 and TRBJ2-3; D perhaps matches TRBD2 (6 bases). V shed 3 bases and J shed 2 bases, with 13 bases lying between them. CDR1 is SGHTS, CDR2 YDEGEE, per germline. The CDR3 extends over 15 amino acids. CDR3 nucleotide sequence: TGTGCCAGCAGCTCGGGACTCCAGCTCACAGATACGCAGTATTTT. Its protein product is CASSSGLQLTDTQYF.

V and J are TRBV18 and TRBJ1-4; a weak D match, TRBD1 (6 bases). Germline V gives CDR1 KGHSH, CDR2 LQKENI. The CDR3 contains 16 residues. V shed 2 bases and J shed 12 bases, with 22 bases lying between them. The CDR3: CASSPTSGGAGLELFF. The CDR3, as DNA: TGTGCCAGCTCACCAACGTCGGGGGGCGCGGGATTGGAACTGTTTTTT.

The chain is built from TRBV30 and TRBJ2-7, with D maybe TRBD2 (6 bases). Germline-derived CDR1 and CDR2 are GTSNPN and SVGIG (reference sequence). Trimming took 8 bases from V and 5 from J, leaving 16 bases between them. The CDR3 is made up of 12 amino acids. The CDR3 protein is CATSGGAHEQYF. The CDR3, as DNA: TGTGCCACTTCGGGCGGGGCCCACGAGCAGTACTTC.

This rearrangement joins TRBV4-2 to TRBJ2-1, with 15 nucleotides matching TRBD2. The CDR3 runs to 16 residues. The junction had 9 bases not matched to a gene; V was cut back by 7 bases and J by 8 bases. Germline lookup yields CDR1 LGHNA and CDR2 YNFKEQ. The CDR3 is CASTSGLAGGWDEQFF. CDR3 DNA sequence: TGTGCCAGCACCTCGGGACTAGCGGGAGGATGGGATGAGCAGTTCTTC.

This chain's CDR3 is CASSLRASSSYNEQFF. As DNA, the CDR3 is TGTGCCAGCAGTTTACGGGCTAGCAGCTCCTACAATGAGCAGTTCTTC. V usage is TRBV27 and J usage is TRBJ2-1, with TRBD2 as a possible D gene (5 bases). Trimming removed 2 bases at V and 0 bases at J, with 11 bases between. The CDR3 is made up of 16 amino acids. Germline V lookup: CDR1 MNHEY, CDR2 SMNVEV (reference sequence).

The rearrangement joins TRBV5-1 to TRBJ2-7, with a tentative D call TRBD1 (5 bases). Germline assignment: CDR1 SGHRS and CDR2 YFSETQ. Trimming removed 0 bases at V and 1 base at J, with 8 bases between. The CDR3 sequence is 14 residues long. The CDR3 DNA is TGCGCCAGCAGCTTGGAGCAGGGTTCCTACGAGCAGTACTTC. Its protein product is CASSLEQGSYEQYF.

The CDR3 here is CASSVDPGAESYEQYF. CDR3 nucleotides: TGTGCCAGCAGCGTAGATCCGGGAGCTGAGTCCTACGAGCAGTACTTC. This chain connects TRBV9 to TRBJ2-7; tentative D call: TRBD2 (6 bases). Between the trimmed V and J ends, which lost 0 bases and 1 base, there was a span of 14 bases. The CDR3 runs 16 residues. In germline, CDR1 is SGDLS, CDR2 YYNGEE. Full variable domain (missing parts from reference TRBV9 and TRBJ2-7): DSGVTQTPKHLITATGQRVTLRCSPRSGDLSVYWYQQSLDQGLQFLIQYYNGEERAKGNILERFSAQQFPDLHSELNLSSLELGDSALYFCASSVDPGAESYEQYFGPGTRLTVT.

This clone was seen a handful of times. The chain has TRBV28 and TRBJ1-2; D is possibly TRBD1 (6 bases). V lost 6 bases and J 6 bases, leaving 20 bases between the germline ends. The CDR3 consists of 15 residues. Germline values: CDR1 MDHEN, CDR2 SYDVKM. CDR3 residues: CASSSSTGSENGYTF. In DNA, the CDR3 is TGTGCCAGCAGCTCATCGACAGGTTCGGAAAATGGCTACACCTTC.

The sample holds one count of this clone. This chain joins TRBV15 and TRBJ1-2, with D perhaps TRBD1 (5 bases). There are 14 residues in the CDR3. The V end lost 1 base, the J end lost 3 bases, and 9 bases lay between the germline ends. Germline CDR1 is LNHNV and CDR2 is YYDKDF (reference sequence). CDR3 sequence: CATSRGTTDYGYTF. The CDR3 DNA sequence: TGTGCCACCAGCAGAGGGACAACGGACTATGGCTACACCTTC.

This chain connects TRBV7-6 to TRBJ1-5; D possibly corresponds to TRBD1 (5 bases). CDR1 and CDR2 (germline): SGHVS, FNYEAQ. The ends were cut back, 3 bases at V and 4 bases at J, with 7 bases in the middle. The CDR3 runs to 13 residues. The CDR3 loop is CASSFAGNQPQHF. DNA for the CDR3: TGTGCCAGCAGCTTTGCAGGGAATCAGCCCCAGCATTTT.

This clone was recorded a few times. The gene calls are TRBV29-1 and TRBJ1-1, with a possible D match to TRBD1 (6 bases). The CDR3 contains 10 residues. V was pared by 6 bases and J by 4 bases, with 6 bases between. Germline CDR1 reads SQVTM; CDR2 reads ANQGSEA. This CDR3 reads CSVRGTEAFF. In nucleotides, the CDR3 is TGCAGCGTCAGGGGCACTGAAGCTTTCTTT.

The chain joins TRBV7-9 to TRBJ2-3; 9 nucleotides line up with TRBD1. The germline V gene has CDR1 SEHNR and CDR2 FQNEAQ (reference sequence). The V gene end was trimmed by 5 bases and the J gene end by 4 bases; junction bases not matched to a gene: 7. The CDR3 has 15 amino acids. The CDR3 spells CASSPTGGAPDTQYF. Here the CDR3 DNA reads TGTGCCAGCAGCCCGACAGGGGGGGCACCAGATACGCAGTATTTT.

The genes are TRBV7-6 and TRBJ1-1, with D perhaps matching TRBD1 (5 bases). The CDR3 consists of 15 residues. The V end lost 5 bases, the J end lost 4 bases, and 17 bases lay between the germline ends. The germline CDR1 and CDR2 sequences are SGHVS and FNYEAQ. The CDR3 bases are TGTGCCAGCAGCGCACAGGAGGGAGGGATCACTGAAGCTTTCTTT. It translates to CASSAQEGGITEAFF.

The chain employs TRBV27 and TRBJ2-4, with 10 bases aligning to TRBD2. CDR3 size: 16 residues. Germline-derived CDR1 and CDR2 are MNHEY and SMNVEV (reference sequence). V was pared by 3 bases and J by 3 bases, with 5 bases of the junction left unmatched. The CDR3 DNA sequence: TGTGCCAGCAGTTTCCAAGCGGGAGGGGTCAAAAACATTCAGTACTTC. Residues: CASSFQAGGVKNIQYF.

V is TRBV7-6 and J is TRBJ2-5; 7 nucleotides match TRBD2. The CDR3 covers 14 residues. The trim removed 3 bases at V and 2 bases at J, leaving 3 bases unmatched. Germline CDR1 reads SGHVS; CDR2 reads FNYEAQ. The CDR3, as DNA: TGTGCCAGCAGCTTTCTTAGCGGGCAAGAGACCCAGTACTTC. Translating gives CASSFLSGQETQYF.

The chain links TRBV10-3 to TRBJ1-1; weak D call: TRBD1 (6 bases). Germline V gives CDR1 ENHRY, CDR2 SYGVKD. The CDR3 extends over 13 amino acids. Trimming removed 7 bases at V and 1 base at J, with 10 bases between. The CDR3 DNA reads TGTGCCATCACCGGACAGACGAACACTGAAGCTTTCTTT. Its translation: CAITGQTNTEAFF.